This T cell receptor beta chain was recovered during a study of T cell repertoires in cytomegalovirus infection. Overall study: Recently identified HLA-C-restricted CMV epitopes and well-studied HLA-B-restricted CMV epitopes were used by the study. Public TCR beta signature analysis indicated the presence of both CMV infection and matching HLA type. Overall study results and limits: In two of eight donors, the top clonotype was HLA-C-restricted CMV-specific. Individuals carrying CMV plus the relevant HLA were identified by cumulative frequency of public TCR beta families.

MiXCR was run by TCRdb on the reads, yielding one entry per CDR3 protein. The sample lists approximately 89,000 distinct CDR3 sequences, 20% to 30% seen once, with 50% in the top ten. The CDR3 has 16 residues. Losses at the gene ends were 2 bases for V and 7 bases for J; bases not matched to a gene: 9. CDR1 is MNHEY and CDR2 is SMNVEV in the germline V gene (reference sequence). Comments on this clonotype: Its target is unknown.

Material: CD8+ T cells from cultured PBMCs, obtained from culture after CMV antigen stimulation. The chain couples TRBV27 to TRBJ2-2; 8 nucleotides match TRBD2. This receptor was obtained from a human donor in good health (CMV status not recorded). Some clones in this sample may be carry-over from other donors' samples. The CDR3 sequence: CASSLPGRAPIGELFF. CDR3 DNA sequence: TGTGCCAGCAGTTTACCCGGGAGGGCCCCGATCGGGGAGCTGTTTTTT.